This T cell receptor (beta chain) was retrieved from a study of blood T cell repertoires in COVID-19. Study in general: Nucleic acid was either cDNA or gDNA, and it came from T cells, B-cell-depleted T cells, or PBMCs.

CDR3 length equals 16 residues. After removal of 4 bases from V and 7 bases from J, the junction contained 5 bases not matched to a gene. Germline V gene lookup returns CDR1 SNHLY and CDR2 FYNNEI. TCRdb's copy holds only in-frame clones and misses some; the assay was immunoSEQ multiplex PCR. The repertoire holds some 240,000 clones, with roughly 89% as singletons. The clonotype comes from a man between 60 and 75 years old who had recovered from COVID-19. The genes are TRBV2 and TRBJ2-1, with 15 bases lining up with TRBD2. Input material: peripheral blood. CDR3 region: CASSGQGLAGGNEQFF. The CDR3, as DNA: TGTGCCAGCAGTGGCCAAGGACTAGCGGGAGGGAATGAGCAGTTCTTC. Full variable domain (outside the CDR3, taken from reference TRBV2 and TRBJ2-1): EPEVTQTPSHQVTQMGQEVILRCVPISNHLYFYWYRQILGQKVEFLVSFYNNEISEKSEIFDDQFSVERPDGSNFTLKIRSTKLEDSAMYFCASSGQGLAGGNEQFFGPGTRLTVL.